This TCR beta chain was sequenced during a study of T cell changes during pregnancy in multiple sclerosis. The method was immunoSEQ multiplex PCR; TCRdb's version includes in-frame clones alone and lacks a portion of them. The table has 45,000 or so clones, approximately 90% seen once; the top ten hold approximately 2.9%. The CDR3 is made up of 15 amino acids. The V end lost 4 bases, the J end lost 3 bases, and 14 bases lay between the germline ends. CDR1 and CDR2 (germline): SGHVS, FQNEAQ. The gene calls are TRBV7-8 and TRBJ2-3, with a tentative D call TRBD2 (7 bases). The specimen was CD8+ T cells from peripheral blood mononuclear cells, collected in the second trimester of pregnancy. This clonotype was sampled from a female donor with multiple sclerosis, enrolled in a pregnancy study. In nucleotides, the CDR3 is TGTGCCAGCAGCTATGGGGGGGGCAGGACAGATACGCAGTATTTT. This sequence encodes CASSYGGGRTDTQYF.